The 27 T cell receptor beta chains reported below all come from one sample, sequenced in a study of early T cells in non-severe SARS-CoV-2 infection. MiXCR was run by TCRdb on the 5' RACE reads, yielding one entry per CDR3 protein. The sample lists approximately 62,000 distinct CDR3 sequences; around an eighth were seen once. The source material was whole blood. These receptors came from an adult who was a healthcare worker with PCR-confirmed SARS-CoV-2 infection or an uninfected control (not recorded which).

J is TRBJ2-1 and V is TRBV12-3 or TRBV12-4; maybe TRBD2 (5 bases). V was clipped by 3 bases and J by 6 bases, with 9 bases between them. The CDR3 runs to 13 residues. CDR3 sequence reads: CASSLASPNEQFF. CDR3 sequence (DNA): TGTGCCAGCAGTTTGGCTAGCCCCAATGAGCAGTTCTTC.

V and J are TRBV20-1 and TRBJ2-3, with D possibly TRBD1 on 6 matching bases. Germline lookup yields CDR1 DFQATT and CDR2 SNEGSKA (reference sequence). Trimming stripped 0 bases from V and 9 bases from J, with 13 bases between. There are 13 residues in the CDR3. As DNA, the CDR3 is TGCAGTGCTAGAGACTACCGGGACAAGACGCAGTATTTT. It is translated as CSARDYRDKTQYF.

This clonotype was recorded a few times. The rearrangement uses TRBV28 and TRBJ2-7, with D unclear. Germline V lookup: CDR1 MDHEN, CDR2 SYDVKM. The CDR3 contains 15 residues. V gave up 5 bases and J gave up 0 bases, with 14 bases separating them. CDR3 amino acids: CASSGVRATSYEQYF. CDR3 coding DNA: TGTGCCAGCAGTGGGGTGAGAGCCACCTCCTACGAGCAGTACTTC.

The chain couples TRBV29-1 to TRBJ2-7; D might be TRBD2 (5 bases). Trimming left V 6 bases short and J 3 bases short, with 18 bases between. The CDR3 loop spans 14 amino acids. The germline V gene encodes CDR1 SQVTM and CDR2 ANQGSEA. In DNA form, the CDR3 reads TGCAGCGTACGAAATGTAAGGACTCTCTACGAGCAGTACTTC. Translated, it gives CSVRNVRTLYEQYF.

This clonotype has just a few counts. The V and J genes are TRBV20-1 and TRBJ2-1; 11 bases are a match to TRBD2. This CDR3 region has 13 residues. Germline CDR1 DFQATT, CDR2 SNEGSKA (reference sequence). Losses at the gene ends were 5 bases for V and 8 bases for J; bases not matched to a gene: 5. CDR3 loop: CSAPSSGRYEQFF. The CDR3 DNA sequence: TGCAGTGCTCCCTCTAGCGGGAGGTATGAGCAGTTCTTC.

J is TRBJ1-5 and V is TRBV28, with a possible D match to TRBD1 (6 bases). Germline V gene sequence: CDR1 MDHEN, CDR2 SYDVKM. Deletions cut 6 bases from V and 9 bases from J, with 21 bases between. The CDR3 has 15 amino acids. CDR3 DNA sequence: TGTGCCAGCAGCCTGAAGGGGGGTTTGCCTCCGCCCCAGCATTTT. It specifies CASSLKGGLPPPQHF.

This clonotype was counted ten times or more. The chain links TRBV29-1 to TRBJ2-3; D gene uncertain. Trimming removed 3 bases at V and 0 bases at J, with 7 bases between. There are 13 residues in the CDR3. Germline CDR1 reads SQVTM; CDR2 reads ANQGSEA. CDR3 amino acids: CSVDEISTDTQYF. In DNA, the CDR3 is TGCAGCGTTGATGAGATTAGCACAGATACGCAGTATTTT.

V gene TRBV25-1 combines with J gene TRBJ2-7; either TRBD1 or TRBD2 may supply D (5 bases each). V was pared by 5 bases and J by 7 bases, with 9 bases between. CDR1 and CDR2 (germline): MGHDK, SYGVNS. The CDR3 covers 11 residues. The CDR3 nucleotides are TGTGCCAGCAGTATAGGGGAGGAGCAGTACTTC. Translation: CASSIGEEQYF.

J is TRBJ2-7 and V is TRBV7-2, with 9 bases identical to TRBD1. Germline V CDR1 and CDR2: SGHTA, FQGNSA. The length of the CDR3 is 14 residues. Trimming cost V 4 bases and J 7 bases; bases outside gene matches: 8. DNA of the CDR3: TGTGCCAGCAGCTACCGAGACAGGGGGAGGGAGCAGTACTTC. Residues: CASSYRDRGREQYF.

In its sample, this clonotype was seen many times. The CDR3 protein is CASSWSSGAAYEQYF. Written as DNA, the CDR3 is TGTGCCAGCAGCTGGTCCAGCGGGGCCGCCTACGAGCAGTACTTC. The rearrangement links TRBV5-4 to TRBJ2-7; 7 bases fit TRBD2. Losses at the gene ends were 3 bases for V and 2 bases for J; bases not matched to a gene: 8. CDR1 is SGHNT, CDR2 YYREEE, per germline (reference sequence). The CDR3 totals 15 residues.

There are many counts of this clonotype. V is TRBV5-1 and J is TRBJ1-1, with TRBD1 identical over 7 bases. The CDR3 is made up of 14 amino acids. Trimming cost V 3 bases and J 5 bases; bases outside gene matches: 7. The germline V gene has CDR1 SGHRS and CDR2 YFSETQ. The CDR3 reads CASSYTGAGTEAFF. The CDR3 coding sequence is TGCGCCAGCAGCTACACAGGGGCGGGAACTGAAGCTTTCTTT.

The V and J genes are TRBV2 and TRBJ2-7; possibly TRBD2 for D (5 bases). CDR3 length: 15 amino acids. Trimming took off 0 bases at V and 1 base at J, with 10 bases between the two ends. Looked up from germline, CDR1 is SNHLY and CDR2 is FYNNEI. CDR3 bases: TGTGCCAGCAGTGAAGCGCGGGCCGTTTCCTACGAGCAGTACTTC. It is translated as CASSEARAVSYEQYF.

This clonotype was counted at least ten times. The chain carries TRBV29-1 and TRBJ2-3; 7 nucleotides align to TRBD2. Germline V lookup: CDR1 SQVTM, CDR2 ANQGSEA. This CDR3 is built from 14 residues. In nucleotides, the CDR3 is TGCAGTTCCCGCCTGGCGGGAGTTGGGAATACGCAGTATTTT. Translating it yields CSSRLAGVGNTQYF.

The rearrangement links TRBV11-2 to TRBJ1-1, with TRBD1 matching over 7 bases. CDR1 and CDR2 (germline): SGHAT, FQNNGV. The CDR3 spans 13 residues. V lost 6 bases to trimming and J lost 3 bases; unmatched junction nucleotides: 4. DNA for the CDR3: TGTGCCAGCAGTTACACAGGGGACACTGAAGCTTTCTTT. It yields the protein CASSYTGDTEAFF.

This clonotype was counted between two and nine times. J is TRBJ2-3 and V is TRBV6-1; perhaps TRBD2 as D (6 bases). V was pared by 0 bases and J by 5 bases, with 9 bases between. Germline-derived CDR1 and CDR2 are MNHNS and SASEGT. This CDR3 has 14 amino acids. The CDR3 nucleotides are TGTGCCAGCAGTGAAGCCGGGAGAAGAGATACGCAGTATTTT. Its protein is CASSEAGRRDTQYF.

This clonotype came up a few times. The chain joins TRBV7-6 to TRBJ2-7; D is unclear. The CDR3 is 15 amino acids. Germline CDR1 reads SGHVS; CDR2 reads FNYEAQ. V dropped 2 bases and J dropped 0 bases, with 11 bases sitting between them. CDR3 DNA: TGTGCCAGCAGCTTAAATCCGCTTAGCTCCTACGAGCAGTACTTC. Translating gives CASSLNPLSSYEQYF.

This chain uses TRBV11-2 with TRBJ2-7; D might be TRBD1 (6 bases). The CDR3 sequence is 13 residues long. CDR1 and CDR2 from the germline V gene are SGHAT and FQNNGV. Trimming left V 4 bases short and J 6 bases short, with 13 bases between. The CDR3 protein is CASSYGTRFEQYF. The CDR3 nucleotides read TGTGCCAGCAGCTACGGGACAAGGTTCGAGCAGTACTTC.

This chain connects TRBV2 to TRBJ2-7; D remains unclear. V gave up 8 bases and J gave up 3 bases, with 11 bases separating them. The germline V gene has CDR1 SNHLY and CDR2 FYNNEI. This CDR3 region has 12 residues. The CDR3 sequence: CASELRDYEQYF. CDR3 bases: TGTGCCAGCGAGCTTAGGGACTACGAGCAGTACTTC.

This clonotype was observed a few times. The V and J genes are TRBV28 and TRBJ2-7; TRBD2 matches at 7 bases. The CDR3 spans 15 residues. V dropped 4 bases and J dropped 2; count of bases not matched to a gene: 8. CDR1 MDHEN and CDR2 SYDVKM come from the germline V gene. The CDR3 loop reads CASSSPEGGTYEQYF. The CDR3 DNA reads TGTGCCAGCAGTTCCCCTGAGGGAGGGACCTACGAGCAGTACTTC.

This clonotype was picked up a small number of times. This sequence joins TRBV3-1 and TRBJ1-3; D is uncertain. Germline loops: CDR1 LGHDT, CDR2 YNNKEL (reference sequence). This CDR3 has 15 amino acids. Trimming cost V 3 bases and J 0 bases, with 9 bases left between them. The CDR3 DNA reads as TGTGCCAGCAGCCAGGACCTTTACTCTGGAAACACCATATATTTT. Its protein product is CASSQDLYSGNTIYF.

This clonotype was recorded at least ten times. The chain couples TRBV7-2 to TRBJ1-2, with a weak D call TRBD1 (6 bases). CDR1 is SGHTA, CDR2 FQGNSA, per germline. Trimming removed 6 bases at V and 0 bases at J, with 14 bases between. CDR3 length: 15 residues. CDR3 protein: CASRLGGAANYGYTF. In nucleotides, the CDR3 is TGTGCCAGCAGGTTGGGGGGCGCGGCTAACTATGGCTACACCTTC.

This clonotype was detected many times. The V call is TRBV6-1, the J call TRBJ2-2; the D is unclear. This CDR3 contains 15 residues. The V and J ends lost 3 bases and 1 base respectively, with 9 bases between them. CDR1 is MNHNS and CDR2 is SASEGT in the germline V gene. The CDR3 DNA is TGTGCCAGCAGTGATGAGTTTTTGAACACCGGGGAGCTGTTTTTT. This sequence encodes CASSDEFLNTGELFF.

V is TRBV7-9 and J is TRBJ2-7; either TRBD1 or TRBD2 may supply D (5 bases each). With 0 bases removed from V and 9 bases from J, the gap between germline ends came to 9 bases. From germline, CDR1 is SEHNR and CDR2 FQNEAQ (reference sequence). This CDR3 contains 12 residues. The CDR3 protein is CASSLAGVGQYF. CDR3 bases: TGTGCCAGCAGCTTAGCGGGGGTGGGGCAGTACTTC. Full variable domain (remainder filled in from reference TRBV7-9 and TRBJ2-7): DTGVSQNPRHKITKRGQNVTFRCDPISEHNRLYWYRQTLGQGPEFLTYFQNEAQLEKSRLLSDRFSAERPKGSFSTLEIQRTEQGDSAMYLCASSLAGVGQYFGPGTRLTVT.

The gene calls are TRBV10-3 and TRBJ2-7; 10 bases are a match to TRBD2. From germline, CDR1 is ENHRY and CDR2 SYGVKD. Trimming at V came to 2 bases and at J to 7 bases, leaving 5 bases not matched to a gene. The CDR3 consists of 14 residues. The CDR3 spells CAISEASGSEEQYF. Here the CDR3 DNA reads TGTGCCATCAGTGAGGCTAGCGGGAGTGAAGAGCAGTACTTC.

In its sample, this clonotype was seen many times. DNA of the CDR3: TGCAGCGTTCTTGTGAACACCGGGGAGCTGTTTTTT. Amino acid sequence: CSVLVNTGELFF. The chain links TRBV29-1 to TRBJ2-2; D gene uncertain. CDR1 SQVTM and CDR2 ANQGSEA come from the germline V gene. This CDR3 comprises 12 residues. The germline V and J ends were trimmed by 5 bases and 1 base, with 5 bases remaining between them.

This clonotype was counted at least ten times. The chain couples TRBV3-1 to TRBJ2-5, with D uncertain. In germline, CDR1 is LGHDT, CDR2 YNNKEL (reference sequence). CDR3 length: 15 amino acids. The V gene lost 4 bases and the J gene lost 4 bases, with 16 bases spanning the gap. CDR3 in DNA: TGTGCCAGCAGCCGTCGGGCCAGAAAGGCAGAGACCCAGTACTTC. It translates to CASSRRARKAETQYF.

The rearrangement joins TRBV18 to TRBJ1-1; D is perhaps TRBD1 (6 bases). Germline V lookup: CDR1 KGHSH, CDR2 LQKENI. The CDR3 extends over 14 amino acids. Trimming left V 4 bases short and J 5 bases short, with 14 bases between. The CDR3 is CASSQDRQGTEAFF. CDR3 nucleotides: TGTGCCAGCTCACAGGACAGACAAGGGACTGAAGCTTTCTTT.